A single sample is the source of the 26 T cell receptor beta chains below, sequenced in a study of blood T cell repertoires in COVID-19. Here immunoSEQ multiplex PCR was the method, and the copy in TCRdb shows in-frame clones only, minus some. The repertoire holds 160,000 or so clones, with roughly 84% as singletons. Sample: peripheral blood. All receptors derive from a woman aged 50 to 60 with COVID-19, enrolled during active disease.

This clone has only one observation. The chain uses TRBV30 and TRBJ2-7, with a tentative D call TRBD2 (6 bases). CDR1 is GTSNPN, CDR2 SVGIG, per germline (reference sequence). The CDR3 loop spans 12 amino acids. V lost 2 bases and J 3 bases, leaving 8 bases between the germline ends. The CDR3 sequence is CAWSSGGYEQYF. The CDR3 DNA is TGTGCCTGGAGTTCCGGGGGCTACGAGCAGTACTTC.

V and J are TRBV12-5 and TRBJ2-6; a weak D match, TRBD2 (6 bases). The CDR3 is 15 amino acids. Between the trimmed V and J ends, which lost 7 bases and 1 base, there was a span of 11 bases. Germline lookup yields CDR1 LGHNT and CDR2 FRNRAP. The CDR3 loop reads CASARGGSGANVLTF. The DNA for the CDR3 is TGTGCTAGTGCCCGGGGAGGATCTGGGGCCAACGTCCTGACTTTC.

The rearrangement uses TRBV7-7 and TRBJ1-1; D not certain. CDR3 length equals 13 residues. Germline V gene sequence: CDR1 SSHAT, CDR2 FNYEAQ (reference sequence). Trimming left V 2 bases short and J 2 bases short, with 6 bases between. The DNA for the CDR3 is TGTGCCAGCAGCTTAACAGAAAACACTGAAGCTTTCTTT. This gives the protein CASSLTENTEAFF.

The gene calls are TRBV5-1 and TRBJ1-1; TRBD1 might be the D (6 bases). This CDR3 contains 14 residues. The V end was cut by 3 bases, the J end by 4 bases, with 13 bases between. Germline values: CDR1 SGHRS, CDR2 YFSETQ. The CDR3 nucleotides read TGCGCCAGCAGCTCGGACAGCTTAGGCACTGAAGCTTTCTTT. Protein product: CASSSDSLGTEAFF.

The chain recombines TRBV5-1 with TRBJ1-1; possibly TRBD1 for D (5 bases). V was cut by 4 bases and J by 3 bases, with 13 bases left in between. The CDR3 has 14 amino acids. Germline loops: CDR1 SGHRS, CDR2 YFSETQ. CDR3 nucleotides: TGCGCCAGCAGCACCTTCGACAGAGACACTGAAGCTTTCTTT. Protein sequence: CASSTFDRDTEAFF.

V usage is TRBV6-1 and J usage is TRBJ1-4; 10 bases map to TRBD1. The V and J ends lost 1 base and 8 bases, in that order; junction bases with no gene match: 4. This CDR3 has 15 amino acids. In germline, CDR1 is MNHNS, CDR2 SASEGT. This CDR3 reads CASSEDRTGGEKLFF. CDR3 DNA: TGTGCCAGCAGTGAAGATAGGACAGGGGGAGAAAAACTGTTTTTT.

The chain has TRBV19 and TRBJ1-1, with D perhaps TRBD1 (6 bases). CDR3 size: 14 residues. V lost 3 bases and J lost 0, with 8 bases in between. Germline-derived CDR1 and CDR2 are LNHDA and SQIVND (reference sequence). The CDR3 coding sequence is TGTGCCAGTAGTATTGGGGGCGTGAACACTGAAGCTTTCTTT. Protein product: CASSIGGVNTEAFF.

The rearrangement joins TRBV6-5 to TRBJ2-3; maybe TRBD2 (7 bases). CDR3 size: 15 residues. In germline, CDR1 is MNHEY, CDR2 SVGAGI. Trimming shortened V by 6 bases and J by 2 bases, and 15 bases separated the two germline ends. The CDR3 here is CASSGGRFPTDTQYF. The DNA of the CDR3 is TGTGCCAGCAGCGGGGGGCGATTCCCCACAGATACGCAGTATTTT.

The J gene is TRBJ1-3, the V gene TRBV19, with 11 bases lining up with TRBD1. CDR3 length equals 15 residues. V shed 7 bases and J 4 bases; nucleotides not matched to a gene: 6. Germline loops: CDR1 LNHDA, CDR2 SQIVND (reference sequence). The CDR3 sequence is CASTIRTGGGNTIYF. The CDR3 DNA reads TGTGCCAGTACCATTCGGACAGGGGGCGGAAACACCATATATTTT.

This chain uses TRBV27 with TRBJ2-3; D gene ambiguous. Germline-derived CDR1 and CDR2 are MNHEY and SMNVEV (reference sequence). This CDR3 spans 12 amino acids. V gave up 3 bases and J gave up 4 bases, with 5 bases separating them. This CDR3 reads CASSFSPDTQYF. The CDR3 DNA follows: TGTGCCAGCAGTTTTAGTCCAGATACGCAGTATTTT.

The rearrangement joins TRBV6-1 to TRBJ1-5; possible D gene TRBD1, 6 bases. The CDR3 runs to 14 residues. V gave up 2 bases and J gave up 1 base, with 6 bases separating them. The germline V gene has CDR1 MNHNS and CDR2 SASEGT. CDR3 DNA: TGTGCCAGCAGTGAACAGGGGAGCAATCAGCCCCAGCATTTT. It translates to CASSEQGSNQPQHF.

This CDR3 reads CASSLGQGWETQYF. DNA of the CDR3: TGTGCCAGCAGTTTAGGGCAGGGGTGGGAGACCCAGTACTTC. V usage is TRBV28 and J usage is TRBJ2-5; D might be TRBD1 (6 bases). The CDR3 sequence is 14 residues long. V was clipped by 2 bases and J by 5 bases, with 12 bases between them. Germline lookup yields CDR1 MDHEN and CDR2 SYDVKM.

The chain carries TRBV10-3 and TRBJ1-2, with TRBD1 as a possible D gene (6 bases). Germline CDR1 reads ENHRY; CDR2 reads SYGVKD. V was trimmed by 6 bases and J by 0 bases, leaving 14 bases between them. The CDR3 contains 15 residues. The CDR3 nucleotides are TGTGCCATCAGGCCTGGGACAACTGCTAACTATGGCTACACCTTC. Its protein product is CAIRPGTTANYGYTF.

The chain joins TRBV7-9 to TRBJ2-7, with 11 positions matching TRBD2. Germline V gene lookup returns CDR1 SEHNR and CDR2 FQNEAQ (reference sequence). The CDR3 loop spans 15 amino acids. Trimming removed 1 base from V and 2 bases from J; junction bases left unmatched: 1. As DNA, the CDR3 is TGTGCCAGCAGCTTAGGACTAGCGGGGACCTACGAGCAGTACTTC. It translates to CASSLGLAGTYEQYF.

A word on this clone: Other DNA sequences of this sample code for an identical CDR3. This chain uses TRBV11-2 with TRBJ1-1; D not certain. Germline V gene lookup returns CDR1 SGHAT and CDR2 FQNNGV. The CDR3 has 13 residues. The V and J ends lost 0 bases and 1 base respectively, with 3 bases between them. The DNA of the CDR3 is TGTGCCAGCAGCTTAGATCGGAACACTGAAGCTTTCTTT. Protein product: CASSLDRNTEAFF.

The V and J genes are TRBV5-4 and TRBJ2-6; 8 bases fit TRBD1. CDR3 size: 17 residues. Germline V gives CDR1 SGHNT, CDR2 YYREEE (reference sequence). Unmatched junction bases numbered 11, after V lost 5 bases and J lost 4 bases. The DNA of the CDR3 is TGTGCCAGCAGGGGGGAGGACAGGGTCCGCGGGGCCAACGTCCTGACTTTC. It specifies CASRGEDRVRGANVLTF.

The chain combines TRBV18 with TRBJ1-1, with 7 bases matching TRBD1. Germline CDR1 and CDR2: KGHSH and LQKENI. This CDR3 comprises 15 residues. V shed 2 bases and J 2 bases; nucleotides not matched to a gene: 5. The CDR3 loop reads CASSPTGTENTEAFF. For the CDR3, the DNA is TGTGCCAGCTCACCAACCGGGACAGAAAACACTGAAGCTTTCTTT.

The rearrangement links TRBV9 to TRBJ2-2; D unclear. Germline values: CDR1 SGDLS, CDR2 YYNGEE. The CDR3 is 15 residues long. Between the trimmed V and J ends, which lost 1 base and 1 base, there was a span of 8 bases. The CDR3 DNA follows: TGTGCCAGCAGCGTATTGTCCGGGAACACCGGGGAGCTGTTTTTT. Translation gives CASSVLSGNTGELFF. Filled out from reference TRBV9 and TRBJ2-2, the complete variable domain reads DSGVTQTPKHLITATGQRVTLRCSPRSGDLSVYWYQQSLDQGLQFLIQYYNGEERAKGNILERFSAQQFPDLHSELNLSSLELGDSALYFCASSVLSGNTGELFFGEGSRLTVL.

The CDR3 coding sequence is TGTGCCAGTAGTATAGACGAAATACTCGGCATTCAGTACTTC. It codes for CASSIDEILGIQYF. V gene TRBV19 combines with J gene TRBJ2-4; D remains unclear. CDR1 is LNHDA and CDR2 is SQIVND in the germline V gene (reference sequence). The CDR3 spans 14 residues. V lost 0 bases, J lost 9 bases, and 12 bases lay in between.

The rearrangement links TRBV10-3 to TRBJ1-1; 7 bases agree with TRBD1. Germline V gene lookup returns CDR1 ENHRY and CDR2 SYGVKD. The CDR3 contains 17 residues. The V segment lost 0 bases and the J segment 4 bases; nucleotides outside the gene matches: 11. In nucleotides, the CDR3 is TGTGCCATCAGTGAGTCGGGACAGCTAGGCGCGGGCACTGAAGCTTTCTTT. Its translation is CAISESGQLGAGTEAFF.

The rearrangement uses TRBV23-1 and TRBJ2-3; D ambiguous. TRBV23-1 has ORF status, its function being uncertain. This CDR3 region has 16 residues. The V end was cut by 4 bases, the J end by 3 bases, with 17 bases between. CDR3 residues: CASSLTGDSPTDTQYF. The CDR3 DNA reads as TGCGCCAGCAGTCTCACCGGTGATAGCCCGACAGATACGCAGTATTTT.

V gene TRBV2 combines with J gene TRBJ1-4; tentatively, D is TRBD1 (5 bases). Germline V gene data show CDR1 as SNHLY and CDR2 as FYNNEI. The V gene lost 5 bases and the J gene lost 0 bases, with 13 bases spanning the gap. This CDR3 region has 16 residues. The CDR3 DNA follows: TGTGCCAGCAGTCAAGACAGCCCCGCAACTAATGAAAAACTGTTTTTT. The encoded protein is CASSQDSPATNEKLFF.

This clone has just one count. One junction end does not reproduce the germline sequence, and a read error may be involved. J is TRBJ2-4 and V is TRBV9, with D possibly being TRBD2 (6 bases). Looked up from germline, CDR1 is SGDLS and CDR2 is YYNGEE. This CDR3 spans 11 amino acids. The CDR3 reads CASSDRRELHF. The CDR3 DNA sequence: TGTGCCAGCAGCGACCGACGGGAGTTGCACTTC.

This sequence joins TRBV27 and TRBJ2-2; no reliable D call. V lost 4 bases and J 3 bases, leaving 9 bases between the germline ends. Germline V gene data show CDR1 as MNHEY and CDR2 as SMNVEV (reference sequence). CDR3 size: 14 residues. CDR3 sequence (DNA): TGTGCCAGCAGTTGGCTAGGCGACACCGGGGAGCTGTTTTTT. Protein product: CASSWLGDTGELFF.

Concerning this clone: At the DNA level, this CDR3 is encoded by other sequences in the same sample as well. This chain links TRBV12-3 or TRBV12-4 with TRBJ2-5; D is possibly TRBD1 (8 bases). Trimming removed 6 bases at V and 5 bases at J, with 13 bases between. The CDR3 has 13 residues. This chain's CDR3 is CASSPQGGETQYF. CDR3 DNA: TGTGCCAGCAGCCCACAGGGGGGGGAGACCCAGTACTTC.

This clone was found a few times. CDR3: CASSGGISGNTIYF. The CDR3 bases are TGTGCCAGCAGTGGCGGGATATCTGGAAACACCATATATTTT. The gene calls are TRBV2 and TRBJ1-3; D remains ambiguous. In germline, CDR1 is SNHLY, CDR2 FYNNEI. Trimming pared 4 bases from V and 1 base from J, leaving 8 bases between. There are 14 residues in the CDR3.